The source of this T cell receptor (beta chain) is a study of T cell responses to AZD1222 COVID-19 vaccine. Notes on the study in general: It was only after the peak T cell response that any repertoires were sampled. White British people made up most donors, females outnumbered males, and clonal diversity was possibly underestimated. Spike was spanned by vaccine-associated CD4 TCRs, with dominance at 160-218 and 743-854.

Repertoires were generated with immunoSEQ multiplex PCR, while TCRdb's copy carries only in-frame clones and drops some. The sample has about 150,000 clones; 75% to 95% are singletons. The CDR3 loop spans 14 amino acids. The V end lost 1 base, the J end lost 8 bases, and 13 bases lay between the germline ends. Germline V gene lookup returns CDR1 KGHDR and CDR2 SFDVKD. A remark on this clone: Its cognate antigen is unknown.

The sequences come from peripheral blood, collected on day 0 of AZD1222 vaccination. The TCR was taken from an adult in good health. The gene calls are TRBV24-1 and TRBJ1-2, with TRBD1 as a possible D gene (6 bases). The chain's CDR3 is CATSDFSGAGGYTF. The CDR3 DNA follows: TGTGCCACCAGTGATTTCTCGGGGGCGGGAGGCTACACCTTC.